The sequence of this T cell receptor (beta chain) was determined in a study of OX40 agonist ivuxolimab in advanced cancers. As for the study in general: Therapy given before enrollment (anti-PD-1, anti-PD-L1 or anti-CTLA-4) was allowed, and 40% to 45% had some.

Germline assignment: CDR1 MDHEN and CDR2 SYDVKM. The CDR3 is made up of 13 amino acids. V gave up 11 bases and J gave up 5 bases; unmatched junction bases: 8. Libraries were prepared by immunoSEQ multiplex PCR; TCRdb keeps only in-frame clonotypes and omits some of them. Among about 51,000 clones listed, about 90% were seen once. The sequenced sample was CD4+ or CD8+ T cells sorted from blood, obtained in a trial of the OX40 agonist ivuxolimab. This sequence joins TRBV28 and TRBJ2-5, with 10 bases identical to TRBD2. This clonotype was sampled from an adult with an advanced solid tumor such as melanoma, head and neck, liver or kidney cancer. In DNA form, the CDR3 reads TGTGCCTCCGGGACTAGCGCATGGGAGACCCAGTACTTC. It translates to CASGTSAWETQYF.